These 6 T cell receptor beta chains originate from one sample sequenced in a study of blood T cell repertoires in COVID-19 (TCRdb year 2020). Libraries were built with the immunoSEQ multiplex PCR assay. Entries here come from immuneACCESS through TCRdb and include only in-frame sequences with V and J called. Some clones fail to appear in such tables; in the studies checked, an unresolved V gene covers under half of the shortfall, and the cause of the remainder is unknown. For this sample the table gives 300,000 to 400,000 clones, of which roughly 86% were detected only once. Roughly 2.1% of the sample is taken by the ten largest. Sequencing used peripheral blood. The receptors were sampled from a woman aged 60 to 75 with COVID-19, enrolled during active disease.

The chain links TRBV7-9 to TRBJ1-4; a weak D match, TRBD1 (5 bases). This CDR3 spans 17 amino acids. Looked up from germline, CDR1 is SEHNR and CDR2 is FQNEAQ (reference sequence). Trimming removed 2 bases at V and 0 bases at J, with 13 bases between. CDR3 DNA sequence: TGTGCCAGCAGCTTACGAGCAGGGCGTGCAACTAATGAAAAACTGTTTTTT. It codes for CASSLRAGRATNEKLFF. Drawing the rest from reference TRBV7-9 and TRBJ1-4, the complete variable domain is DTGVSQNPRHKITKRGQNVTFRCDPISEHNRLYWYRQTLGQGPEFLTYFQNEAQLEKSRLLSDRFSAERPKGSFSTLEIQRTEQGDSAMYLCASSLRAGRATNEKLFFGSGTQLSVL.

The rearrangement links TRBV28 to TRBJ1-5; D uncertain. Germline V gene data show CDR1 as MDHEN and CDR2 as SYDVKM. The CDR3 has 17 amino acids. Between the trimmed V and J ends, which lost 6 bases and 1 base, there was a span of 19 bases. In DNA, the CDR3 is TGTGCCAGCAGCACGGGTGGTGGCAGACGGAGCAATCAGCCCCAGCATTTT. It encodes CASSTGGGRRSNQPQHF. The whole variable domain, remainder taken from reference TRBV28 and TRBJ1-5, is DVKVTQSSRYLVKRTGEKVFLECVQDMDHENMFWYRQDPGLGLRLIYFSYDVKMKEKGDIPEGYSVSREKKERFSLILESASTNQTSMYLCASSTGGGRRSNQPQHFGDGTRLSIL.

The rearrangement links TRBV2 to TRBJ1-1; unclear D gene. Trimming removed 3 bases at V and 1 base at J, with 6 bases between. CDR3 length equals 13 residues. The V gene's germline CDR1 is SNHLY and CDR2 FYNNEI. The CDR3 coding sequence is TGTGCCAGCAGTGAGGTTAGGAACACTGAAGCTTTCTTT. It translates to CASSEVRNTEAFF. Variable domain in full (rest from reference TRBV2 and TRBJ1-1): EPEVTQTPSHQVTQMGQEVILRCVPISNHLYFYWYRQILGQKVEFLVSFYNNEISEKSEIFDDQFSVERPDGSNFTLKIRSTKLEDSAMYFCASSEVRNTEAFFGQGTRLTVV.

The chain joins TRBV7-3 to TRBJ2-5, with 8 bases lining up with TRBD2. V shed 5 bases and J 2 bases; nucleotides not matched to a gene: 1. Germline lookup yields CDR1 SGHTA and CDR2 FQGTGA. There are 13 residues in the CDR3. CDR3 region: CASSRGGQETQYF. The CDR3 bases are TGTGCCAGCAGCCGGGGGGGACAAGAGACCCAGTACTTC.

The gene calls are TRBV3-1 (or the pseudogene TRBV3-2) and TRBJ1-1; the D is unclear. Deletions cut 0 bases from V and 11 bases from J, with 10 bases between. This CDR3 region has 12 residues. Germline CDR1 LGHDT, CDR2 YNNKEL (reference sequence). Here the CDR3 reads CASSQDVGGAFF. CDR3 DNA: TGTGCCAGCAGCCAAGATGTGGGAGGTGCTTTCTTT.

The chain is built from TRBV19 and TRBJ2-2, with D maybe TRBD2 (5 bases). The CDR3 is 18 residues long. Trimming stripped 7 bases from V and 6 bases from J, with 27 bases between. Germline V gene lookup returns CDR1 LNHDA and CDR2 SQIVND (reference sequence). For the CDR3, the DNA is TGTGCCAGTACCCTAACCTTTACGGCCCCCCGGGAATCCGGGGAGCTGTTTTTT. It yields the protein CASTLTFTAPRESGELFF. The full variable domain, completed using reference TRBV19 and TRBJ2-2, is DGGITQSPKYLFRKEGQNVTLSCEQNLNHDAMYWYRQDPGQGLRLIYYSQIVNDFQKGDIAEGYSVSREKKESFPLTVTSAQKNPTAFYLCASTLTFTAPRESGELFFGEGSRLTVL.